This T cell receptor beta chain was observed in a study of T cell repertoires in cytomegalovirus infection. About the research overall: Well-studied HLA-B-restricted CMV epitopes were used in the study alongside recently identified HLA-C-restricted ones.

This CDR3 has 12 amino acids. Trimming removed 8 bases from V and 5 bases from J, with 9 bases in between. This clonotype was found many times. The antigen remains undetermined. MiXCR, applied by TCRdb to the reads, yields one record per CDR3 protein. This sample has 310,000 or so distinct CDR3 sequences, with 20% to 25% found just once. Specimen: cultured PBMCs, collected from culture after CMV antigen stimulation. This chain links TRBV12-3 or TRBV12-4 with TRBJ2-2; the D is unclear. The sequence derives from a human donor in good health (CMV status not recorded). Some clones in this sample may be carry-over from other donors' samples. Here the CDR3 reads CASHSGTGELFF. The CDR3 region has the DNA TGTGCCAGCCACTCCGGGACCGGGGAGCTGTTTTTT.